What follows is one T cell receptor (beta chain) and its context. The antigen is unknown. This CDR3 is 17 amino acids long. In germline, CDR1 is SGHDT, CDR2 YYEEEE. V was cut by 0 bases and J by 4 bases, with 14 bases left in between. This sample was included in a study of T cell clones after liver transplantation. Background on the study: TCRbeta sequencing after a pre-transplant mixed lymphocyte reaction identified graft-donor-reactive clones, later tracked in post-transplant blood. Third-party-reactive TCRbeta sequences from pre-transplant mixed lymphocyte reactions served as antigen-independent comparators.

Notes on the study in general: Graft donor-reactive T cells possibly entered the graft instead of undergoing deletion.

Measured with immunoSEQ multiplex PCR; TCRdb has only the in-frame clones, and not every one. This sample has about 24,000 clones, with 69% found just once. The specimen was CD4+ T cells from blood, collected before liver transplant. The genes are TRBV5-6 and TRBJ1-6, with a weak D call TRBD1 (5 bases). This TCR came from a human donor who received a liver transplant. CDR3 DNA sequence: TGTGCCAGCAGCTTGGTGGGACCGAGCGGGTATAATTCACCCCTCCACTTT. Its translation: CASSLVGPSGYNSPLHF.